Listed below are T cell receptor beta chains from one sample, sequenced in a study of T cell responses to AZD1222 COVID-19 vaccine. Produced via immunoSEQ multiplex PCR; TCRdb's table is partial and in-frame only. The sample yields 150,000 to 200,000 clones, roughly 93% seen once. The specimen comprised peripheral blood, sampled on day 0 of AZD1222 vaccination. These receptors were taken from an adult in good health. Both conserved end residues are part of each CDR3. The order of the fields is D gene, clone size, V gene, J gene, CDR3 protein, CDR3 DNA. The D gene is left open where the match is weak. Size is stated for part of the rows, as once, few or many counts, or as a class when the clone is expanded.

>.|.|TRBV28|TRBJ2-5
CASSWARVPQETQYF
TGTGCCAGCAGTTGGGCTAGGGTGCCGCAAGAGACCCAGTACTTC
>TRBD1|.|TRBV29-1|TRBJ1-3
CSVTPGQGSSGNTIYF
TGCAGCGTTACACCGGGACAGGGAAGCTCTGGAAACACCATATATTTT
>.|.|TRBV30|TRBJ1-5
CAWSVYLRWGRQPQHF
TGTGCCTGGAGTGTCTATCTAAGGTGGGGAAGGCAGCCCCAGCATTTT
>.|.|TRBV29-1|TRBJ1-4
CSVQIATNEKLFF
TGCAGCGTACAGATCGCAACTAATGAAAAACTGTTTTTT
>.|.|TRBV5-1|TRBJ2-1
CASSLLLTGDEQFF
TGCGCCAGCAGCTTGCTACTAACCGGGGATGAGCAGTTCTTC
>TRBD1|.|TRBV18|TRBJ1-2
CASSPGDRVGGYTF
TGTGCCAGCTCACCTGGGGACAGGGTTGGTGGCTACACCTTC
>.|once|TRBV4-1|TRBJ2-7
CASSQDARTTYEQYF
TGCGCCAGCAGCCAAGATGCAAGGACCACCTACGAGCAGTACTTC
>.|.|TRBV21-1|TRBJ1-1
CASSPPGGATEAFF
TGTGCCAGCAGCCCCCCTGGGGGGGCAACTGAAGCTTTCTTT
>TRBD1|.|TRBV6-5|TRBJ2-7
CASSWTGFNEQYF
TGTGCCAGCAGTTGGACAGGGTTTAACGAGCAGTACTTC
>TRBD1|.|TRBV4-1|TRBJ1-1
CASSQTRGTGEKGAFF
TGCGCCAGCAGCCAAACTCGCGGGACAGGGGAAAAGGGAGCTTTCTTT
>.|.|TRBV7-6|TRBJ2-5
CASSLWGTGGHKETQYF
TGTGCCAGCAGCTTATGGGGGACCGGAGGACACAAGGAGACCCAGTACTTC
>.|.|TRBV25-1|TRBJ1-2
CASSVSRPGRSGYTF
TGTGCCAGCAGCGTTTCCAGACCGGGGCGAAGTGGCTACACCTTC
>.|.|TRBV19|TRBJ1-1
CASSIFPNTEAFF
TGTGCCAGTAGTATCTTCCCGAACACTGAAGCTTTCTTT
>.|once|TRBV30|TRBJ1-1
CAWSVTGITEAFF
TGTGCCTGGAGTGTTACAGGGATCACTGAAGCTTTCTTT
>.|once|TRBV19|TRBJ1-2
CALGSGEYGYTF
TGTGCCCTTGGGAGCGGGGAATATGGCTACACCTTC
>.|.|TRBV19|TRBJ1-1
CASSQNTEAFF
TGTGCCAGTTCACAGAACACTGAAGCTTTCTTT
>.|.|TRBV27|TRBJ2-1
CASSSSHGQFF
TGTGCCAGCAGCTCCAGCCATGGGCAGTTCTTC
>.|once|TRBV4-1|TRBJ2-7
CASSGQQAYEQYF
TGCGCCAGCAGCGGCCAACAGGCGTACGAGCAGTACTTC
>TRBD2|.|TRBV3-1/TRBV3-2|TRBJ2-4
CASSLRTSGIRDIQYF
TGTGCCAGCAGTCTCCGGACTAGCGGGATCAGGGACATTCAGTACTTC
>.|.|TRBV3-1/TRBV3-2|TRBJ2-4
CASSGGGSAVAKNIQYF
TGTGCCAGCAGCGGAGGGGGTTCCGCGGTAGCCAAAAACATTCAGTACTTC
>.|.|TRBV27|TRBJ2-3
CASSLRRTDTQYF
TGTGCCAGCAGTCTACGGCGCACAGATACGCAGTATTTT
>.|.|TRBV6-5|TRBJ2-3
CASSYSGSGTQYF
TGTGCCAGCAGTTACTCCGGTTCTGGTACGCAGTATTTT
>.|.|TRBV27|TRBJ2-1
CASSLSEGPGQFF
TGTGCCAGCAGTTTATCCGAGGGGCCTGGGCAGTTCTTC
>TRBD2|.|TRBV7-6|TRBJ2-5
CASSPGLEGQETQYF
TGTGCCAGCAGCCCGGGACTAGAGGGGCAAGAGACCCAGTACTTC
>TRBD1|.|TRBV19|TRBJ1-5
CASSNLGQGAEGNQPQHF
TGTGCCAGTAGTAACTTGGGACAGGGGGCCGAAGGCAATCAGCCCCAGCATTTT
>TRBD1|.|TRBV5-1|TRBJ2-7
CASSPHSGTADYEQYF
TGCGCCAGCAGCCCCCACTCCGGGACAGCTGACTACGAGCAGTACTTC
>.|.|TRBV5-1|TRBJ1-3
CASSLSGGDALSGNTIYF
TGCGCCAGCAGCCTATCGGGGGGAGACGCCCTCTCTGGAAACACCATATATTTT
>.|.|TRBV10-3|TRBJ1-6
CAISESRGRHSPLHF
TGTGCCATCAGTGAGTCGCGAGGGAGGCATTCACCCCTCCACTTT
>TRBD1|.|TRBV7-9|TRBJ1-1
CASSPGQGLNTEAFF
TGTGCCAGCAGCCCGGGACAGGGACTGAACACTGAAGCTTTCTTT
>TRBD2|.|TRBV3-1/TRBV3-2|TRBJ2-3
CASSRMGSSGSTDTQYF
TGTGCCAGCAGCCGGATGGGGAGTAGCGGGAGCACAGATACGCAGTATTTT
>TRBD1|.|TRBV3-1/TRBV3-2|TRBJ1-2
CASSQGGGTGAHGYTF
TGTGCCAGCAGCCAAGGTGGGGGGACAGGGGCGCATGGCTACACCTTC
>.|.|TRBV5-1|TRBJ2-2
CASSIVLVNTGELFF
TGCGCCAGCAGCATCGTACTTGTGAACACCGGGGAGCTGTTTTTT
>.|.|TRBV7-2|TRBJ1-3
CASGGGTSSGNTIYF
TGTGCCAGCGGAGGAGGGACCAGCTCTGGAAACACCATATATTTT